This T cell receptor beta chain was recovered during a study of shared clonotypes between healthy human individuals. The study's findings and limits: Naive CD4 clonotypes overlapped across several donors at around 4.8%.

As regards this clone: Antigen specificity is unknown.

Running of the assay took place at deep level. Genomic DNA (from each subset) was split evenly across several immunoSEQ plates. The data were produced by immunoSEQ multiplex PCR, yet TCRdb's version contains in-frame clones alone and is incomplete. There are more than 2 million clones in the sample; 85% to 95% occur only once, and 0.9% to 1.4% lies in the top ten. The naive CD8 fraction comprised CD45RO-negative cells positively selected for CCR7 and excluded terminally differentiated effector memory CD45RA+ cells. CDR3 length equals 17 residues. CDR1 SGDLS and CDR2 YYNGEE come from the germline V gene. Trimming took 3 bases from V and 0 from J; bases not matched to a gene: 7.

The chain employs TRBV9 and TRBJ2-2; 8 nucleotides line up with TRBD2. The sequence came from a man younger than 35 in good health. The sequencing sample was made of naive CD8+ T cells sorted from blood. The CDR3 reads CASSDQRGHPNTGELFF. The CDR3 DNA reads as TGTGCCAGCAGCGACCAGCGGGGGCATCCGAACACCGGGGAGCTGTTTTTT.